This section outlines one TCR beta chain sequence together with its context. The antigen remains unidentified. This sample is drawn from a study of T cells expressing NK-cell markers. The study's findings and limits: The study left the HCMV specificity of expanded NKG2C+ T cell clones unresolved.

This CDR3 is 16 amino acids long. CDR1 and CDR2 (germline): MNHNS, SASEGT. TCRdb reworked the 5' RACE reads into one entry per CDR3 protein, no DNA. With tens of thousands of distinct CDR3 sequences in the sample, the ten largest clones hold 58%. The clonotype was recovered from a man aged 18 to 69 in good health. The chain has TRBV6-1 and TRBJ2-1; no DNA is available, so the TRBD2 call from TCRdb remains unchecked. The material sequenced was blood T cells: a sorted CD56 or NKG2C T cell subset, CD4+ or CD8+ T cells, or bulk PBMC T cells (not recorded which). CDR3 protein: CASSERRTSGGNEQFF.